This T cell receptor beta chain was captured by sequencing in a study of response to subunit inactivated influenza vaccine. TCRdb used MiXCR to reprocess the RT-PCR reads, holding one entry per CDR3 protein. This table has 650,000 or so distinct CDR3 sequences, roughly 15% appearing once. CDR1 DFQATT and CDR2 SNEGSKA come from the germline V gene (reference sequence). J was trimmed by 0 bases and V by 4 bases; bases with no gene match: 4. The CDR3 extends over 15 amino acids. This clonotype has a handful of counts. Its cognate antigen is unknown. General study findings and limits: Authors proposed each seasonal influenza vaccination draws in few new T cells.

The TCR sequence derives from a man in his forties or fifties who received an inactivated influenza vaccine. The chain couples TRBV20-1 to TRBJ2-2, with TRBD2 identical over 8 bases. The input for sequencing was PBMCs from blood, taken roughly 2 weeks before vaccination. The CDR3 sequence: CSAKRGGTNTGELFF. The CDR3 nucleotides are TGCAGTGCTAAACGGGGGGGAACGAACACCGGGGAGCTGTTTTTT.